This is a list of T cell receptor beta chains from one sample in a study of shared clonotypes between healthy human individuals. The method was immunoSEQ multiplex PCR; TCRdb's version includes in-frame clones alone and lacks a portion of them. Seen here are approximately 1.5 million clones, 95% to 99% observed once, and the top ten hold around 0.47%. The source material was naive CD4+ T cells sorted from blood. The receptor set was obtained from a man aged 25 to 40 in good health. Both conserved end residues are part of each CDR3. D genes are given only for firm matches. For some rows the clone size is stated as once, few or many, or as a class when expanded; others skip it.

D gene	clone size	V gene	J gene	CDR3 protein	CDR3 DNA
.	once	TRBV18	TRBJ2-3	CASSPPADTQYF	TGTGCCAGCTCACCACCAGCAGATACGCAGTATTTT
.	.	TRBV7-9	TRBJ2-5	CASQQETQYF	TGTGCCAGCCAACAAGAGACCCAGTACTTC
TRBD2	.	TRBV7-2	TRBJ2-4	CASSLGLAGGVAKNIQYF	TGTGCCAGCAGTTTAGGACTAGCGGGAGGCGTAGCCAAAAACATTCAGTACTTC
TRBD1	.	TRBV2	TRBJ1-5	CASGQGKGNQPQHF	TGTGCCAGCGGACAGGGAAAGGGCAATCAGCCCCAGCATTTT
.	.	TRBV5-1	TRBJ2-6	CASSLDPISGANVLTF	TGCGCCAGCAGCCTGGATCCTATCTCTGGGGCCAACGTCCTGACTTTC
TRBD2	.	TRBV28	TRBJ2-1	CASSEGRGSYNEQFF	TGTGCCAGCAGTGAGGGGAGGGGTTCCTACAATGAGCAGTTCTTC
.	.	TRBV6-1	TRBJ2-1	CASSLGRTAPNEQFF	TGTGCCAGCAGCCTTGGCAGGACAGCCCCTAATGAGCAGTTCTTC
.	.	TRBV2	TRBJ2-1	CASSFLGNEQFF	TGTGCCAGCAGTTTCCTAGGGAATGAGCAGTTCTTC
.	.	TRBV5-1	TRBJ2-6	CASSLEAASGANVLTF	TGCGCCAGCAGCTTGGAGGCGGCCTCTGGGGCCAACGTCCTGACTTTC
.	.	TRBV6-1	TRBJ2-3	CASSEALVGSTDTQYF	TGTGCCAGCAGTGAAGCGCTGGTGGGAAGCACAGATACGCAGTATTTT
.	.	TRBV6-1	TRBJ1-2	CASSVPPPWWDYGYTF	TGTGCCAGCAGTGTCCCCCCTCCGTGGTGGGACTATGGCTACACCTTC
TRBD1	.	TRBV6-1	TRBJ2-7	CAGEQGQGLSYEQYF	TGTGCCGGTGAACAGGGACAGGGACTCTCCTACGAGCAGTACTTC
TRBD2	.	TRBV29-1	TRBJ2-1	CSVDSLAGANEQFF	TGCAGCGTTGATTCTCTAGCGGGAGCCAATGAGCAGTTCTTC
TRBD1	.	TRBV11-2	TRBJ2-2	CASRAPGQANTGELFF	TGTGCCAGCAGAGCCCCCGGACAGGCGAACACCGGGGAGCTGTTTTTT
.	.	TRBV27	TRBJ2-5	CASSLGEAGGTQYF	TGTGCCAGCAGTTTGGGTGAGGCTGGGGGGACCCAGTACTTC
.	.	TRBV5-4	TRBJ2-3	CASSLVPDVTDTQYF	TGTGCCAGCAGCTTGGTGCCGGACGTAACAGATACGCAGTATTTT
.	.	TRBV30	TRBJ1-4	CAWSVPGGRVEKLFF	TGTGCCTGGAGTGTACCGGGGGGGCGCGTTGAAAAACTGTTTTTT
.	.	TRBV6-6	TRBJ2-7	CASSAPTGRSEQYF	TGTGCCAGCAGTGCGCCGACAGGTCGGAGCGAGCAGTACTTC
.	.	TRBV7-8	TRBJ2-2	CASSSGGAGELFF	TGTGCCAGCAGTTCAGGGGGGGCCGGGGAGCTGTTTTTT
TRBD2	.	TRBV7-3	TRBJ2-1	CASSRGLATYNEQFF	TGTGCCAGCAGTCGGGGACTAGCGACCTACAATGAGCAGTTCTTC
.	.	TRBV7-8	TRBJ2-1	CASSLLDSYNEQFF	TGTGCCAGCAGCTTATTGGACAGCTACAATGAGCAGTTCTTC
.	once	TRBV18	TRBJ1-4	CASSRLQGGHAKLFF	TGTGCCAGCTCACGTCTACAGGGAGGTCATGCAAAACTGTTTTTT
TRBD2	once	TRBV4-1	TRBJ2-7	CASSHARTSGIDEQYF	TGCGCCAGCAGCCATGCTCGGACTAGCGGGATCGACGAGCAGTACTTC
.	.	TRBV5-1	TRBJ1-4	CASSLDRPRSEKLFF	TGCGCCAGCAGCTTGGACAGGCCAAGGAGTGAAAAACTGTTTTTT
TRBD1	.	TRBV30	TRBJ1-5	CAWSKRTGGFQPQHF	TGTGCCTGGAGCAAAAGGACAGGGGGATTTCAGCCCCAGCATTTT
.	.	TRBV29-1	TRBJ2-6	CSVELPGANVLTF	TGCAGCGTTGAACTGCCTGGGGCCAACGTCCTGACTTTC
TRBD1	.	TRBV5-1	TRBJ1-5	CASSPSPGTGRWNQPQHF	TGCGCCAGCAGCCCCTCTCCTGGGACAGGGAGATGGAATCAGCCCCAGCATTTT
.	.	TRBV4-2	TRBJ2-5	CASSQGWPGEETQYF	TGTGCCAGCAGCCAAGGCTGGCCCGGAGAAGAGACCCAGTACTTC
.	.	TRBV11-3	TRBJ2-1	CASSPGTVGGQFF	TGTGCCAGCAGCCCGGGTACTGTGGGAGGGCAGTTCTTC
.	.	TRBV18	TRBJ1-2	CASSPPGSDGYTF	TGTGCCAGCTCACCACCGGGTTCGGATGGCTACACCTTC
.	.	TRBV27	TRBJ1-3	CASSLTGSSGNTIYF	TGTGCCAGCAGTCTTACCGGGTCCTCTGGAAACACCATATATTTT
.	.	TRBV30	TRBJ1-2	CAWSSAAGYTF	TGTGCCTGGAGTAGCGCCGCCGGCTACACCTTC
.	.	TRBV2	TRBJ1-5	CASSFGGERNQPQHF	TGTGCCAGCAGTTTCGGGGGCGAGCGCAATCAGCCCCAGCATTTT
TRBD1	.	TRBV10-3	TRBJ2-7	CAISDPGQGAPYEQYF	TGTGCCATCAGTGATCCAGGACAGGGGGCACCCTACGAGCAGTACTTC
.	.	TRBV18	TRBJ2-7	CASSPYIQSPLSEQYF	TGTGCCAGCTCACCCTACATACAGTCGCCCCTGAGCGAGCAGTACTTC
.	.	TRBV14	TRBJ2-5	CASSQGGKSAIGGSETQYF	TGTGCCAGCAGCCAAGGGGGTAAATCGGCTATAGGAGGGAGTGAGACCCAGTACTTC
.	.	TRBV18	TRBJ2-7	CASSPTGSLAEQYF	TGTGCCAGCTCACCGACAGGTTCTCTGGCCGAGCAGTACTTC
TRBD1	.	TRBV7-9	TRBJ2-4	CASVGQGLNIQYF	TGTGCCAGCGTTGGACAGGGGCTAAACATTCAGTACTTC
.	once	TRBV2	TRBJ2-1	CASSEAFGNHHPSSYNEQFF	TGTGCCAGCAGTGAAGCTTTCGGCAACCACCATCCGAGCTCCTACAATGAGCAGTTCTTC
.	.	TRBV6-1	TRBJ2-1	CASSDGLTWASNEQFF	TGTGCCAGCAGTGATGGTCTTACGTGGGCCTCCAATGAGCAGTTCTTC
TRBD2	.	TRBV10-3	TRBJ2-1	CAISDRTSGSWDEQFF	TGTGCCATCAGTGACAGGACTAGCGGGAGTTGGGATGAGCAGTTCTTC
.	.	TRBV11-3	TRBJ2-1	CASSTGTGGHNEQFF	TGTGCCAGCAGCACCGGGACTGGCGGTCACAATGAGCAGTTCTTC
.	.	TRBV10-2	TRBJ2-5	CASSESEGRTQYF	TGCGCCAGCAGTGAGTCTGAGGGGAGGACCCAGTACTTC